The rows below give T cell receptor beta chains drawn from one sample of a study of shared clonotypes between healthy human individuals. The repertoire was sequenced with immunoSEQ multiplex PCR; TCRdb's copy has only in-frame clones and lacks some. The sample lists some 450,000 clones, approximately 71% seen once, with about 11% in the top ten. The sample consisted of PBMCs. The receptor set was obtained from a middle-aged woman in good health. Some clones in this sample may be carry-over from other donors' samples. Each CDR3 is given with its conserved first and last residue.

CDR3	J	V
CASSLANSYEQYF	TRBJ2-7	TRBV7-7
CSVELGQGFSSYGYTF	TRBJ1-2	TRBV29-1
CASSPRERIGYTF	TRBJ1-2	TRBV7-9
CASSYSGRGPGNTIYF	TRBJ1-3	TRBV6-5
CASSQGLAGDHNEQFF	TRBJ2-1	TRBV11-2
CASSGRQGGEQFF	TRBJ2-1	TRBV5-6
CASSFLQGASYGYTF	TRBJ1-2	TRBV5-1
CASSLLTTGELFF	TRBJ2-2	TRBV5-6
CARSSTLGSGNTIYF	TRBJ1-3	TRBV5-3
CASHLQPSGANVLTF	TRBJ2-6	TRBV6-1
CASSLVGTPSSGANVLTF	TRBJ2-6	TRBV7-2
CASSRTSTAYEQYF	TRBJ2-7	TRBV7-8
CASSVGASHNEQFF	TRBJ2-1	TRBV9
CASNSGAEAFF	TRBJ1-1	TRBV28
CASSPRQETQYF	TRBJ2-5	TRBV18
CASSIDGGTVFSEAFF	TRBJ1-1	TRBV19
CASSQGTGEETQYF	TRBJ2-5	TRBV4-3
CASTLSYEQYF	TRBJ2-7	TRBV5-1
CSVVTGNEQFF	TRBJ2-1	TRBV29-1
CASSLDGGQPQHF	TRBJ1-5	TRBV5-4
CASSDTAGVYNEQFF	TRBJ2-1	TRBV2
CASSLGSSSTYEQYF	TRBJ2-7	TRBV5-6
CASSSYLGDTQYF	TRBJ2-3	TRBV6-5
CASRYGSNQPQHF	TRBJ1-5	TRBV28
CASSQGTGGGETQYF	TRBJ2-5	TRBV4-2
CASSFSGLNTEAFF	TRBJ1-1	TRBV27
CASSLWATNEKLFF	TRBJ1-4	TRBV5-6